These 32 T cell receptor beta chains were all obtained from the same sample, sequenced in a study of cytomegalovirus exposure and HLA in healthy donors. PCR involved 60 Vbeta and 13 Jbeta primers. The repertoire was sequenced with immunoSEQ multiplex PCR; TCRdb's copy has only in-frame clones and lacks some. In the table there are 140,000 to 150,000 clones, about 70% of which are singletons. Sequencing was carried out using PBMCs. The receptors derive from a woman aged 55-69 years in good health and CMV-seropositive.

CDR3 DNA: TGTGCCAGCAGCTTAGACACCTTGATGGATACGCAGTATTTT. Encoded protein: CASSLDTLMDTQYF. The chain couples TRBV7-9 to TRBJ2-3; D gene uncertain. Germline loops: CDR1 SEHNR, CDR2 FQNEAQ (reference sequence). This CDR3 comprises 14 residues. The V end lost 1 base, the J end lost 6 bases, and 11 bases lay between the germline ends.

CDR3 DNA sequence: TGTGCCAGTAGGCGGGGACAGGGTCCTAACTATGGCTACACCTTC. Translating gives CASRRGQGPNYGYTF. This chain uses TRBV19 with TRBJ1-2; TRBD1 aligns across 9 bases. CDR1 and CDR2 (germline): LNHDA, SQIVND (reference sequence). V trimming: 6 bases; J trimming: 0 bases; junction bases outside the gene matches: 5. The CDR3 sequence is 15 residues long.

The chain recombines TRBV15 with TRBJ1-5; no clear D. Germline CDR1 LNHNV, CDR2 YYDKDF (reference sequence). The length of the CDR3 is 13 residues. Trimming took off 2 bases at V and 8 bases at J, with 10 bases between the two ends. CDR3 sequence reads: CATSRTIQEPQHF. The CDR3 DNA is TGTGCCACCAGCAGAACGATTCAGGAGCCCCAGCATTTT.

The chain combines TRBV19 with TRBJ2-3; possibly TRBD2 for D (6 bases). The CDR3 totals 15 residues. CDR1 and CDR2 from the germline V gene are LNHDA and SQIVND (reference sequence). Trimming pared 3 bases from V and 4 bases from J, leaving 14 bases between. CDR3 DNA: TGTGCCAGTAGTATGAGGTTAGCGGACGCAGATACGCAGTATTTT. The encoded protein is CASSMRLADADTQYF. The full variable domain, in which reference TRBV19 and TRBJ2-3 provide the parts outside the CDR3, is DGGITQSPKYLFRKEGQNVTLSCEQNLNHDAMYWYRQDPGQGLRLIYYSQIVNDFQKGDIAEGYSVSREKKESFPLTVTSAQKNPTAFYLCASSMRLADADTQYFGPGTRLTVL.

In this sample, this clone turned up a few times. The chain couples TRBV6-1 to TRBJ2-2; 10 bases match TRBD1. CDR3 length equals 14 residues. J gave up 5 bases and V 6 bases, and 3 bases lay outside the gene matches. The germline V gene encodes CDR1 MNHNS and CDR2 SASEGT. CDR3 loop: CASRKDRGTGELFF. Here the CDR3 DNA reads TGTGCCAGCAGAAAGGACAGGGGGACCGGGGAGCTGTTTTTT.

This chain joins TRBV9 and TRBJ2-3, with D perhaps TRBD2 (6 bases). Trimming cost V 0 bases and J 1 base, with 12 bases left between them. This CDR3 has 16 amino acids. Germline CDR1 is SGDLS and CDR2 is YYNGEE. CDR3 DNA sequence: TGTGCCAGCAGCGTAGGCCCGGGAGTGGGCACAGATACGCAGTATTTT. This codes for CASSVGPGVGTDTQYF. Full variable domain (remainder filled in from reference TRBV9 and TRBJ2-3): DSGVTQTPKHLITATGQRVTLRCSPRSGDLSVYWYQQSLDQGLQFLIQYYNGEERAKGNILERFSAQQFPDLHSELNLSSLELGDSALYFCASSVGPGVGTDTQYFGPGTRLTVL.

The CDR3 region is CAISYQAENTEAFF. The CDR3 DNA follows: TGTGCCATCAGCTACCAGGCAGAAAACACTGAAGCTTTCTTT. The J gene is TRBJ1-1, the V gene TRBV10-3; D call uncertain. Germline V gene data show CDR1 as ENHRY and CDR2 as SYGVKD. V was clipped by 6 bases and J by 2 bases, with 13 bases between them. This CDR3 comprises 14 residues.

In this sample, this clone turned up once. The chain joins TRBV6-1 to TRBJ2-7; 9 bases are shared with TRBD2. The CDR3 loop spans 15 amino acids. CDR1 and CDR2 from the germline V gene are MNHNS and SASEGT. V dropped 6 bases and J dropped 5; count of bases not matched to a gene: 11. The CDR3 sequence is CASSLLLSSGNEQYF. CDR3 bases: TGTGCCAGCAGCCTCCTTTTGTCTAGCGGGAACGAGCAGTACTTC.

The chain joins TRBV5-4 to TRBJ2-7; 10 bases are shared with TRBD2. The junction had 6 bases not matched to a gene; V was cut back by 3 bases and J by 3 bases. CDR3 length equals 15 residues. Germline V gene lookup returns CDR1 SGHNT and CDR2 YYREEE (reference sequence). The CDR3 DNA reads TGTGCCAGCAGCTCTCAAGCGGGAGGGAACTACGAGCAGTACTTC. Translation: CASSSQAGGNYEQYF.

This clone was detected a few times. The CDR3 region has the DNA TGTGCCAGCAAATGGAGCAGGAACACCGGGGAGCTGTTTTTT. It codes for CASKWSRNTGELFF. The chain joins TRBV27 to TRBJ2-2, with D hard to call. Deletions cut 7 bases from V and 1 base from J, with 10 bases between. CDR1 and CDR2 from the germline V gene are MNHEY and SMNVEV (reference sequence). The CDR3 has 14 residues.

This clone was counted a single time. The gene calls are TRBV7-6 and TRBJ1-1; D gene unclear. Germline V gives CDR1 SGHVS, CDR2 FNYEAQ. Trimming pared 5 bases from V and 1 base from J, leaving 8 bases between. The CDR3 has 13 amino acids. The CDR3 coding sequence is TGTGCCAGCAGCCAAACAAGGAACACTGAAGCTTTCTTT. Translation: CASSQTRNTEAFF.

This chain uses TRBV6-5 with TRBJ1-4; 10 nucleotides align to TRBD1. CDR3 size: 15 residues. Germline-derived CDR1 and CDR2 are MNHEY and SVGAGI. V shed 4 bases and J 6 bases; nucleotides not matched to a gene: 5. The CDR3 here is CASSSWTGGDEKLFF. CDR3 in DNA: TGTGCCAGCAGTTCATGGACAGGGGGGGATGAAAAACTGTTTTTT.

This clone came up a few times. The chain carries TRBV25-1 and TRBJ1-1; D remains ambiguous. V was shortened by 2 bases and J by 12 bases, with 13 bases between the two germline ends. The germline gives CDR1 MGHDK, CDR2 SYGVNS. This CDR3 region has 12 residues. DNA for the CDR3: TGTGCCAGCAGTGAACCTCCGGGTTTAACTTTCTTT. Translation gives CASSEPPGLTFF.

The V call is TRBV7-8, the J call TRBJ2-7; 11 bases line up with TRBD2. The CDR3 runs 17 residues. CDR1 and CDR2 (germline): SGHVS, FQNEAQ. With 2 bases clipped from V and 3 bases from J, the junction kept 9 bases outside the gene matches. The CDR3 reads CASSLTGLAAPRYEQYF. As DNA, the CDR3 is TGTGCCAGCAGCTTAACGGGACTAGCGGCCCCCCGCTACGAGCAGTACTTC.

CDR3 loop: CASSRGLAGAQETQYF. The CDR3 bases are TGTGCCAGCAGCCGGGGACTAGCGGGAGCCCAAGAGACCCAGTACTTC. The chain has TRBV7-6 and TRBJ2-5; 14 bases line up with TRBD2. Germline lookup yields CDR1 SGHVS and CDR2 FNYEAQ. The CDR3 runs to 16 residues. V lost 5 bases and J lost 1; bases outside the gene matches: 3.

V usage is TRBV11-2 and J usage is TRBJ1-1; D may be TRBD1 (5 bases). Per the germline V gene, CDR1 is SGHAT and CDR2 is FQNNGV. V was cut by 1 base and J by 7 bases, with 10 bases left in between. The CDR3 covers 13 residues. CDR3 in amino acids: CASSLAGPYEAFF. The CDR3 DNA sequence: TGTGCCAGCAGCTTAGCAGGGCCCTATGAAGCTTTCTTT.

The chain has TRBV7-9 and TRBJ2-5, with a possible D match to TRBD1 (6 bases). In germline, CDR1 is SEHNR, CDR2 FQNEAQ (reference sequence). The CDR3 loop spans 14 amino acids. Trimming stripped 1 base from V and 3 bases from J, with 9 bases between. The chain's CDR3 is CASSLGTAKETQYF. The CDR3 DNA is TGTGCCAGCAGCTTAGGGACAGCCAAAGAGACCCAGTACTTC.

CDR3 DNA: TGTGCCAGCAGCCAAGTTTATAACTATGGCTACACCTTC. This sequence encodes CASSQVYNYGYTF. This rearrangement joins TRBV14 to TRBJ1-2; D unclear. Germline CDR1 reads SGHDN; CDR2 reads FVKESK. The CDR3 extends over 13 amino acids. Trimming took 1 base from V and 1 from J, leaving 4 bases between them.

This clone was counted a few times. The rearrangement links TRBV6-5 to TRBJ1-1; 7 bases agree with TRBD1. This CDR3 comprises 13 residues. The germline CDR1 and CDR2 sequences are MNHEY and SVGAGI. Trimming took 7 bases from V and 5 from J; bases not matched to a gene: 7. The CDR3 region is CASTRTGGTEAFF. CDR3 coding DNA: TGTGCCAGCACCAGGACAGGCGGAACTGAAGCTTTCTTT.

V gene TRBV6-1 combines with J gene TRBJ1-5, with TRBD1 as a possible D gene (6 bases). Germline values: CDR1 MNHNS, CDR2 SASEGT. This CDR3 has 14 residues. V was shortened by 4 bases and J by 3 bases, with 10 bases between the two germline ends. CDR3 region: CASSVGQYNQPQHF. The CDR3 DNA follows: TGTGCCAGCAGTGTAGGACAGTACAATCAGCCCCAGCATTTT.

Only one count was recorded for this clone. The V gene is TRBV5-1, the J gene TRBJ2-2, with D perhaps matching TRBD1 (5 bases). Germline values: CDR1 SGHRS, CDR2 YFSETQ. The length of the CDR3 is 14 residues. Trimming took off 1 base at V and 6 bases at J, with 10 bases between the two ends. DNA of the CDR3: TGCGCCAGCAGCTTGTTCAGGGTGCCCGGGGAGCTGTTTTTT. Translated: CASSLFRVPGELFF.

This clone was counted only a few times. This chain uses TRBV14 with TRBJ2-1; a possible D gene is TRBD2 (5 bases). Trimming removed 7 bases at V and 5 bases at J, with 12 bases between. The germline CDR1 and CDR2 sequences are SGHDN and FVKESK. CDR3 length: 13 residues. The CDR3 DNA sequence: TGTGCCAGCACACCTAGGGAGAACAATGAGCAGTTCTTC. It encodes CASTPRENNEQFF.

The rearrangement links TRBV19 to TRBJ1-1, with 10 bases matching TRBD1. Trimming at V came to 8 bases and at J to 0 bases, leaving 6 bases not matched to a gene. This CDR3 is 15 amino acids long. Germline loops: CDR1 LNHDA, CDR2 SQIVND (reference sequence). The CDR3 sequence: CASHRDRGMNTEAFF. The CDR3 DNA reads TGTGCCAGTCACCGGGACAGGGGTATGAACACTGAAGCTTTCTTT.

This sequence joins TRBV27 and TRBJ1-1; TRBD1 is a possible D gene (5 bases). CDR1 and CDR2 (germline): MNHEY, SMNVEV (reference sequence). V lost 3 bases, J lost 0 bases, and 11 bases lay in between. CDR3 length equals 15 residues. The CDR3 DNA is TGTGCCAGCAGTTTGGGTGGGGCAATGAACACTGAAGCTTTCTTT. Translation: CASSLGGAMNTEAFF.

The rearrangement joins TRBV7-8 to TRBJ2-2; the match to TRBD2 covers 9 bases. Trimming cost V 0 bases and J 1 base; bases outside gene matches: 6. The CDR3 length is 18 residues. Germline V gene data show CDR1 as SGHVS and CDR2 as FQNEAQ. For the CDR3, the DNA is TGTGCCAGCAGCTTAGCGTACTCACTAGCGGGGAACACCGGGGAGCTGTTTTTT. The encoded protein is CASSLAYSLAGNTGELFF.

This sequence joins TRBV13 and TRBJ2-1; 7 nucleotides agree with TRBD1. CDR1 and CDR2 (germline): PRHDT, FYEKMQ (reference sequence). With V trimmed by 0 bases and J by 7 bases, 0 bases remained unmatched. This CDR3 is built from 13 residues. In DNA, the CDR3 is TGTGCCAGCAGCTTAGGACAGGGGAATGAGCAGTTCTTC. Translated: CASSLGQGNEQFF.

The genes are TRBV5-1 and TRBJ1-1, with 7 bases identical to TRBD1. The CDR3 runs 14 residues. Germline CDR1 SGHRS, CDR2 YFSETQ. V lost 4 bases to trimming and J lost 0 bases; unmatched junction nucleotides: 3. Written as DNA, the CDR3 is TGCGCCAGCAGCGCGACAGGGATGAACACTGAAGCTTTCTTT. Amino acids: CASSATGMNTEAFF.

This clone was counted a few times. The chain links TRBV2 to TRBJ1-2; D unresolved. The CDR3 has 14 residues. Germline values: CDR1 SNHLY, CDR2 FYNNEI. The germline V and J ends were trimmed by 5 bases and 1 base, with 11 bases remaining between them. The CDR3 reads CASSPALDNYGYTF. The CDR3 nucleotides are TGTGCCAGCAGTCCAGCGCTCGATAACTATGGCTACACCTTC.

The chain recombines TRBV15 with TRBJ2-7, with 7 bases lining up with TRBD2. The CDR3 has 14 amino acids. CDR1 and CDR2 from the germline V gene are LNHNV and YYDKDF (reference sequence). Germline trimming cut 5 bases from V and 2 bases from J; bases unmatched to any gene: 6. The CDR3 nucleotides are TGTGCCACCAGCCTGGGAGGGATTACCTACGAGCAGTACTTC. This translates into CATSLGGITYEQYF.

This clone was found a few times. The CDR3 bases are TGTGCCTGGGCCCCCGGGGACACTGAAGCTTTCTTT. Its protein product is CAWAPGDTEAFF. V and J are TRBV30 and TRBJ1-1; the D is unclear. V was trimmed by 5 bases and J by 3 bases, leaving 10 bases between them. The CDR3 length is 12 residues. From germline, CDR1 is GTSNPN and CDR2 SVGIG (reference sequence).

The V call is TRBV30, the J call TRBJ2-2, with D tentatively TRBD1 (7 bases). The CDR3 sequence is 15 residues long. Trimming removed 7 bases from V and 1 base from J, with 16 bases in between. Germline lookup yields CDR1 GTSNPN and CDR2 SVGIG (reference sequence). Written as DNA, the CDR3 is TGTGCCTTGGACGCAGGGGGGATGAACACCGGGGAGCTGTTTTTT. As protein: CALDAGGMNTGELFF.

The chain recombines TRBV5-5 with TRBJ1-1; D is perhaps TRBD1 (5 bases). The CDR3 spans 16 residues. CDR1 is SGHKS and CDR2 is YYEKEE in the germline V gene (reference sequence). V was clipped by 4 bases and J by 0 bases, with 16 bases between them. CDR3 in amino acids: CASSHAETAMNTEAFF. CDR3 bases: TGTGCCAGCAGCCACGCGGAGACAGCGATGAACACTGAAGCTTTCTTT.